What follows is one T cell receptor beta chain and its context. No antigen is known for it. The PCR made use of 60 Vbeta and 13 Jbeta primers. Assay used: immunoSEQ multiplex PCR; TCRdb lists only in-frame clones, some missing. The sample records under 150,000 clones, 75% to 90% being singletons. This sample was taken from a study of cytomegalovirus exposure and HLA in healthy donors. Broader study findings: Within an earlier analysis, most TCR beta V segments proved productive either about 87% or about 30% of the time. Most TCR sequences showed up rarely, but some public TCRs showed up in many donors. Researchers reported from a later analysis that most CMV-associated TCR beta chains appeared HLA-restricted.

The CDR3 consists of 13 residues. V shed 4 bases and J 6 bases; nucleotides not matched to a gene: 4. The V gene's germline CDR1 is MGHDK and CDR2 SYGVNS. The source is a middle-aged woman in good health and CMV-seropositive. V is TRBV25-1 and J is TRBJ2-3; 7 bases are a match to TRBD2. Sequencing was done on a sample of PBMCs. The CDR3 DNA reads TGTGCCAGCAGTGTTGCGGGGGAGGATACGCAGTATTTT. This sequence encodes CASSVAGEDTQYF. Full variable domain (rest looked up from reference TRBV25-1 and TRBJ2-3): EADIYQTPRYLVIGTGKKITLECSQTMGHDKMYWYQQDPGMELHLIHYSYGVNSTEKGDLSSESTVSRIRTEHFPLTLESARPSHTSQYLCASSVAGEDTQYFGPGTRLTVL.